Each of the 11 T cell receptor beta chains below was sequenced from the same sample in a study of Ad26.COV2.S vaccination and SARS-CoV-2 variants. Treatment reported: about 20 received Ad26.COV2.S at low or high dose, single or two shots; about 5 received placebo; per-sample allocation not given. Sampling happened 63 days after the first vaccine or placebo injection. This table comes from immunoSEQ multiplex PCR, and its TCRdb copy is limited to in-frame clones, with some not included. The table lists about 320,000 clones, about 90% of them singletons. This specimen was peripheral blood, taken in a trial of Ad26.COV2.S vaccine versus placebo. The receptors derive from a person between 18 and 65 years old who received the Ad26.COV2.S COVID-19 vaccine or a placebo.

CDR3 protein: CASSSGQETQYF. The CDR3 DNA reads as TGTGCCAGCAGCTCCGGTCAAGAGACCCAGTACTTC. The chain combines TRBV5-4 with TRBJ2-5, with D unresolved. CDR1 SGHNT and CDR2 YYREEE come from the germline V gene (reference sequence). With 3 bases removed from V and 2 bases from J, the gap between germline ends came to 5 bases. The CDR3 is made up of 12 amino acids.

The V call is TRBV6-2 or TRBV6-3, the J call TRBJ2-3; 10 bases line up with TRBD2. Trimming took 4 bases from V and 5 from J; bases not matched to a gene: 15. The germline gives CDR1 MNHEY, CDR2 SVGEGT. The CDR3 contains 18 residues. CDR3 DNA sequence: TGTGCCAGCAGTTCCCACCCAATCAGCGGGGGGGCCCGAGATACGCAGTATTTT. Translating it yields CASSSHPISGGARDTQYF.

The chain combines TRBV6-6 with TRBJ2-1; TRBD2 matches 8 bases. This CDR3 comprises 12 residues. Per germline, CDR1 MNHNY and CDR2 SVGAGI (reference sequence). The V gene end was trimmed by 4 bases and the J gene end by 9 bases; junction bases not matched to a gene: 2. As DNA, the CDR3 is TGTGCCAGCAGTTTAAGCGGGGGTGAGCAGTTCTTC. This sequence encodes CASSLSGGEQFF.

This clone came up a few times. The V gene is TRBV7-2, the J gene TRBJ1-1, with D unclear. The CDR3 spans 14 residues. Per the germline V gene, CDR1 is SGHTA and CDR2 is FQGNSA. The germline V and J ends were trimmed by 1 base and 6 bases, with 12 bases remaining between them. CDR3 residues: CASSLGSQYAEAFF. The CDR3 bases are TGTGCCAGCAGCTTAGGATCTCAGTACGCTGAAGCTTTCTTT. The variable domain in full, completed from reference TRBV7-2 and TRBJ1-1, reads GAGVSQSPSNKVTEKGKDVELRCDPISGHTALYWYRQSLGQGLEFLIYFQGNSAPDKSGLPSDRFSAERTGGSVSTLTIQRTQQEDSAVYLCASSLGSQYAEAFFGQGTRLTVV.

The rearrangement joins TRBV12-5 to TRBJ1-5; D gene unclear. V was trimmed by 8 bases and J by 5 bases, leaving 13 bases between them. Germline V lookup: CDR1 LGHNT, CDR2 FRNRAP. This CDR3 comprises 13 residues. The DNA of the CDR3 is TGTGCTAGTCAAATAGGGAACTATCAGCCCCAGCATTTT. This gives the protein CASQIGNYQPQHF.

The chain carries TRBV7-9 and TRBJ2-2, with D maybe TRBD1 (6 bases). Trimming removed 5 bases at V and 4 bases at J, with 14 bases between. The CDR3 has 15 amino acids. Germline assignment: CDR1 SEHNR and CDR2 FQNEAQ (reference sequence). CDR3 DNA: TGTGCCAGCAGCCCACGGGACACCAGCACCGGGGAGCTGTTTTTT. It codes for CASSPRDTSTGELFF.

This chain joins TRBV3-1 (or the pseudogene TRBV3-2) and TRBJ1-4; D is undetermined. V was shortened by 5 bases and J by 8 bases, with 18 bases between the two germline ends. This CDR3 has 15 amino acids. The germline V gene has CDR1 LGHDT and CDR2 YNNKEL (reference sequence). The CDR3 is CASSSPEEGNEKLFF. CDR3 in DNA: TGTGCCAGCAGCTCCCCTGAGGAAGGAAACGAAAAACTGTTTTTT.

This chain uses TRBV2 with TRBJ2-1, with 9 bases identical to TRBD1. This CDR3 is built from 18 residues. Germline CDR1 and CDR2: SNHLY and FYNNEI. The V segment lost 2 bases and the J segment 9 bases; nucleotides outside the gene matches: 17. CDR3 DNA: TGTGCCAGCAGTGAATGGTTGTTTTGGACAGGGGTTCGTGGTGAGCAGTTCTTC. Translated, it gives CASSEWLFWTGVRGEQFF. The whole variable domain, filled in from reference TRBV2 and TRBJ2-1, reads EPEVTQTPSHQVTQMGQEVILRCVPISNHLYFYWYRQILGQKVEFLVSFYNNEISEKSEIFDDQFSVERPDGSNFTLKIRSTKLEDSAMYFCASSEWLFWTGVRGEQFFGPGTRLTVL.

This rearrangement joins TRBV7-3 to TRBJ2-5, with D maybe TRBD1 (5 bases). Trimming left V 3 bases short and J 3 bases short, with 8 bases between. This CDR3 region has 13 residues. Germline V gene lookup returns CDR1 SGHTA and CDR2 FQGTGA. DNA for the CDR3: TGTGCCAGCAGCTTGCCAGGGAAAGAGACCCAGTACTTC. Protein sequence: CASSLPGKETQYF. The full variable domain, with the rest looked up from reference TRBV7-3 and TRBJ2-5, is GAGVSQTPSNKVTEKGKYVELRCDPISGHTALYWYRQSLGQGPEFLIYFQGTGAADDSGLPNDRFFAVRPEGSVSTLKIQRTERGDSAVYLCASSLPGKETQYFGPGTRLLVL.

The chain is built from TRBV24-1 and TRBJ2-3; D possibly corresponds to TRBD2 (5 bases). The V gene's germline CDR1 is KGHDR and CDR2 SFDVKD. There are 16 residues in the CDR3. Trimming took off 4 bases at V and 4 bases at J, with 17 bases between the two ends. The CDR3 nucleotides read TGTGCCACCAGTGACCCGGACTCTCTTTCGCCAGATACGCAGTATTTT. This sequence encodes CATSDPDSLSPDTQYF.

V is TRBV29-1 and J is TRBJ2-3; no clear D. The V end was cut by 7 bases, the J end by 2 bases, with 7 bases between. This CDR3 has 11 residues. Germline V gene data show CDR1 as SQVTM and CDR2 as ANQGSEA. DNA of the CDR3: TGCAGCGGGGTATACACAGATACGCAGTATTTT. As protein: CSGVYTDTQYF.